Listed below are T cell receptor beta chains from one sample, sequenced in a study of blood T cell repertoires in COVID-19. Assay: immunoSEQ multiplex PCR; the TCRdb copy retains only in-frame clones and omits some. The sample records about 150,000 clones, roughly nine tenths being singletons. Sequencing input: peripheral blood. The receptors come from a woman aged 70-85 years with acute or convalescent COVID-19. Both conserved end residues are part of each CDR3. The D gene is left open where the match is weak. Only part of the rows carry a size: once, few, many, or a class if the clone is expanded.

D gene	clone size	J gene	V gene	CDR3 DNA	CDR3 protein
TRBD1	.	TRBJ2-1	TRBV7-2	TGTGCCAGCAGCTTAATGGGACAGGGGATGTTAGGTGAGCAGTTCTTC	CASSLMGQGMLGEQFF
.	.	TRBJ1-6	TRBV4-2	TGTGCCAGCAGCCAATATCAGGACAGAAATTCACCCCTCCACTTT	CASSQYQDRNSPLHF
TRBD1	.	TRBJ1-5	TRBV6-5	TGTGCCAGCAGCCCGGGACAGGGGATGAATCAGCCCCAGCATTTT	CASSPGQGMNQPQHF
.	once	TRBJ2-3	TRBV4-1	TGCGCCAGCAGCCAAGAATGGCAGCTCGGGGGCACAGATACGCAGTATTTT	CASSQEWQLGGTDTQYF
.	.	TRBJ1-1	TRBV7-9	TGTGCCAGCAGCTTAGACTTCACTGAAGCTTTCTTT	CASSLDFTEAFF
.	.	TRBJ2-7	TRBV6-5	TGTGCCAGCAGTCACAAGGGGATCGCCTACGAGCAGTACTTC	CASSHKGIAYEQYF
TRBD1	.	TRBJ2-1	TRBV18	TGTGCCAGCTCACCGGCCGGGACAGGGGGCCTCTACAATGAGCAGTTCTTC	CASSPAGTGGLYNEQFF
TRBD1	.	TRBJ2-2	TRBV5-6	TGTGCCAGCAGCTACTCGGACAGGTTGAACACCGGGGAGCTGTTTTTT	CASSYSDRLNTGELFF
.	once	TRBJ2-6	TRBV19	TGTGCCAGTAGTATAGACAGGCCTGGGGCCAACGTCCTGACTTTC	CASSIDRPGANVLTF
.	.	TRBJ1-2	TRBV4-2	TGTGCCAGCAGCCAAGCGTCGACAGAAGGAGGCTACACCTTC	CASSQASTEGGYTF
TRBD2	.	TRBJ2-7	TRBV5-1	TGCGCCAGCAGCCCGGACTACTCCGGGGGGTACGAGCAGTACTTC	CASSPDYSGGYEQYF